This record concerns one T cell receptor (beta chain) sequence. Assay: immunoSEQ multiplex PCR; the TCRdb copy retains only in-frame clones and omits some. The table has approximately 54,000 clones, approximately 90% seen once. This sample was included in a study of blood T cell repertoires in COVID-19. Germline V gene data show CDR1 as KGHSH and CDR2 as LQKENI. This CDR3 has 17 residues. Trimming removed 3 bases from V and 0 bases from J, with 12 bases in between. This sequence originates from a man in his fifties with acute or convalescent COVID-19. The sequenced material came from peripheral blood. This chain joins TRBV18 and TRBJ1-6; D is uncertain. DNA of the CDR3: TGTGCCAGCTCACCGTCCGCGGCAAGCTCCTATAATTCACCCCTCCACTTT. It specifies CASSPSAASSYNSPLHF.